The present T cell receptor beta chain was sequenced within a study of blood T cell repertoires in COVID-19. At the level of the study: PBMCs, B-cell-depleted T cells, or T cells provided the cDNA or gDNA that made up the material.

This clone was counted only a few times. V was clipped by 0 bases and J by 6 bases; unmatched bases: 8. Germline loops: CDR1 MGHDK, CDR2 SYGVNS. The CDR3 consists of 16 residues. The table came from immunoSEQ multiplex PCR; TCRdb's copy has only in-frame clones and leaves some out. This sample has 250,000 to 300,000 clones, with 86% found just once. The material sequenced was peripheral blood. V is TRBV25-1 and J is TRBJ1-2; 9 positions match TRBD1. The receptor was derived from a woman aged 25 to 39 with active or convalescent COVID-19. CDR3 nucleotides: TGTGCCAGCAGTGAATACTCCTCGTGGACAGGGGATGGCTACACCTTC. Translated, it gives CASSEYSSWTGDGYTF.